The present T cell receptor beta chain was sequenced within a study of blood T cells in healthy people across ages. A second PCR of roughly 7 to 11 cycles used a sample-barcoded 5' primer and a J-beta primer mix. In TCRdb, the 5' RACE reads were re-called with MiXCR into one record per CDR3 protein. Of over 700,000 distinct CDR3 sequences in the sample, approximately 25% are singletons; the top ten hold 9.4%. Study-wide results and caveats: Roughly linearly, TCR beta diversity per million T cells fell as age increased.

This clonotype came up many times. What it recognizes is unknown. The V gene end was trimmed by 4 bases and the J gene end by 5 bases; junction bases not matched to a gene: 13. Looked up from germline, CDR1 is SGHDT and CDR2 is YYEEEE. The CDR3 is made up of 17 amino acids. A further study also used this sample, focusing on T cells of mothers and their children.

Sequencing was carried out using blood. The clonotype originates from a boy between 10 and 17 years old in good health. The chain joins TRBV5-6 to TRBJ2-5; 11 bases line up with TRBD2. The CDR3 DNA sequence: TGTGCCAGCAGCCCGGGACTAGCGGAAGTCCGACGTGAGACCCAGTACTTC. It yields the protein CASSPGLAEVRRETQYF.